This T cell receptor (beta chain) comes out of a study of cytomegalovirus exposure and HLA in healthy donors. Study-wide results and limits: Analyzed later, association rates of TCRs varied across HLA loci, with DRB1 most and HLA-C fewest.

Trimming took 5 bases from V and 4 from J; bases not matched to a gene: 6. Per the germline V gene, CDR1 is SGHTA and CDR2 is FQGTGA. The CDR3 consists of 16 residues. PCR employed 60 Vbeta and 13 Jbeta primers. Method: immunoSEQ multiplex PCR; TCRdb's copy keeps in-frame clones and lacks some. This sample has 200,000 or so clones, with about four fifths found just once. In the case of this clone: No antigen is known for it.

The clonotype comes from a woman aged 45-65 years in good health and CMV-seropositive. The sequenced sample was PBMCs. The chain employs TRBV7-3 and TRBJ2-2; 11 nucleotides align to TRBD1. Written as DNA, the CDR3 is TGTGCCAGCAGCCAGAGAGGGACAGGGGGCACCGGGGAGCTGTTTTTT. The encoded protein is CASSQRGTGGTGELFF.